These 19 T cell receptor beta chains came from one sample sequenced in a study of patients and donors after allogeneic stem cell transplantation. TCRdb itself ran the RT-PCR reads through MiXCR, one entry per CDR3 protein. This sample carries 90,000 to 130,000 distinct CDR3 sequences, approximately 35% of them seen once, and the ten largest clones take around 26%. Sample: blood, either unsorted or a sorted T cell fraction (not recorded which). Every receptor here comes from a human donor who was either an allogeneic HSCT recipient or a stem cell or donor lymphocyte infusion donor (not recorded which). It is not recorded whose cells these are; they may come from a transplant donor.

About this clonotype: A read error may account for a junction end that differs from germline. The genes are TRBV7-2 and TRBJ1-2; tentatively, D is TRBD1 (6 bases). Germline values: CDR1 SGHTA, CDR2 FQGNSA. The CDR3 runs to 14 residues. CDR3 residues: CASSIAGVDYGYTF. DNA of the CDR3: TGTGCCAGCAGCATAGCAGGGGTGGACTATGGCTACACCTTC.

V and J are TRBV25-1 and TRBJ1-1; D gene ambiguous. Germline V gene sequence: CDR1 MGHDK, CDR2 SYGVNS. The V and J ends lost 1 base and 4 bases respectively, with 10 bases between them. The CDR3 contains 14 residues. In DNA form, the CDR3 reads TGTGCCAGCAGTGAATCTGGGTATTCCACTGAAGCTTTCTTT. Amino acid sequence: CASSESGYSTEAFF.

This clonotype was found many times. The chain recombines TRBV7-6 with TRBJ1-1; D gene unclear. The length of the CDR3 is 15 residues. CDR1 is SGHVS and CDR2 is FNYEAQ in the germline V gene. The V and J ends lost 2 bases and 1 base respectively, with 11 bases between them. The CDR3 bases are TGTGCCAGCAGCTTACGTGTCCCCTGGAACACTGAAGCTTTCTTT. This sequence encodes CASSLRVPWNTEAFF. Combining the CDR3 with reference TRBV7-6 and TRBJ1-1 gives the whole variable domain GAGVSQSPRYKVTKRGQDVALRCDPISGHVSLYWYRQALGQGPEFLTYFNYEAQQDKSGLPNDRFSAERPEGSISTLTIQRTEQRDSAMYRCASSLRVPWNTEAFFGQGTRLTVV.

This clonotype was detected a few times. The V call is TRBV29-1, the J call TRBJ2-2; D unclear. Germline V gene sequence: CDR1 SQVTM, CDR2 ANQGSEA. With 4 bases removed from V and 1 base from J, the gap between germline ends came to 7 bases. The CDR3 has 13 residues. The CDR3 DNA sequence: TGCAGCGTTGGGAGAGGGAACACCGGGGAGCTGTTTTTT. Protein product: CSVGRGNTGELFF.

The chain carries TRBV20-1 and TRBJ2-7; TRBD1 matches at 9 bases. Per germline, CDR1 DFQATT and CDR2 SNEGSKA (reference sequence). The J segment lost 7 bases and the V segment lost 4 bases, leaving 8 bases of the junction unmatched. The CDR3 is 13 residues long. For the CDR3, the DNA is TGCAGTGCTACCACCGACAGGGGGGGGGAGCAGTACTTC. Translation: CSATTDRGGEQYF.

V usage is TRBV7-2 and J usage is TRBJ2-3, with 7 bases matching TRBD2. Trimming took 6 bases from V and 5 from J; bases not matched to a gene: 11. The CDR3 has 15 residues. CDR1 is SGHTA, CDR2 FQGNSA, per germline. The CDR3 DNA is TGTGCCAGCAGGGTAGCGGGCGCAGGGAGAGATACGCAGTATTTT. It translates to CASRVAGAGRDTQYF.

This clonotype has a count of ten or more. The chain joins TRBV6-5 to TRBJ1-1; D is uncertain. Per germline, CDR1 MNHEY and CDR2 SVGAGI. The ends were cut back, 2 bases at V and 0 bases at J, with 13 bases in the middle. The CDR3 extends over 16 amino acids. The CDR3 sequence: CASSYHLTLLNTEAFF. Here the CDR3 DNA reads TGTGCCAGCAGTTACCACTTGACACTTTTGAACACTGAAGCTTTCTTT.

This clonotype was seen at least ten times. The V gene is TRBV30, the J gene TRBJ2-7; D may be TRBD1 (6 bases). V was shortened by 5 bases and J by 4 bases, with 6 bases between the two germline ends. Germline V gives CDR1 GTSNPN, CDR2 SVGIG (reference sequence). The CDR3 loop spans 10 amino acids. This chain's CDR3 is CAWGQYEQYF. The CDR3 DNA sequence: TGTGCCTGGGGACAGTACGAGCAGTACTTC.

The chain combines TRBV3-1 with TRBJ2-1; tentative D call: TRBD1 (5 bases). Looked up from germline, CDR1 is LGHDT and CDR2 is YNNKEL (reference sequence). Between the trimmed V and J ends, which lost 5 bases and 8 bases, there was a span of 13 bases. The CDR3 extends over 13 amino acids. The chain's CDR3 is CASSSSQGYEQFF. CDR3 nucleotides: TGTGCCAGCAGCTCTAGTCAGGGTTATGAGCAGTTCTTC.

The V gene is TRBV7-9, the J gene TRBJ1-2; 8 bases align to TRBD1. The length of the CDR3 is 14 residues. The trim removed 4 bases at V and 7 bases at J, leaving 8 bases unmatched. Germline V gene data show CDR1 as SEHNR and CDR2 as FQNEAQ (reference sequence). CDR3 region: CASSWGQANSGYTF. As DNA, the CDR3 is TGTGCCAGCAGCTGGGGACAGGCTAACAGTGGCTACACCTTC.

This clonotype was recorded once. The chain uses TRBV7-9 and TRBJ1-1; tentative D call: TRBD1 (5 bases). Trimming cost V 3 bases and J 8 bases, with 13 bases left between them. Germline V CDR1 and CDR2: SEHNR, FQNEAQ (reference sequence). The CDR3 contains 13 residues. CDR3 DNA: TGTGCCAGCAGCTTCACGGGGCGCGGAGAAGCTTTCTTT. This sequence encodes CASSFTGRGEAFF.

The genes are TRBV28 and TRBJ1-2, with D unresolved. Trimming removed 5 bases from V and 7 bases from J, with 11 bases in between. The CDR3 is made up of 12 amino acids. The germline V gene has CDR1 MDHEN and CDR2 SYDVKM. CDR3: CASSPPTRGYTF. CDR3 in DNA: TGTGCCAGCAGTCCCCCGACACGTGGCTACACCTTC.

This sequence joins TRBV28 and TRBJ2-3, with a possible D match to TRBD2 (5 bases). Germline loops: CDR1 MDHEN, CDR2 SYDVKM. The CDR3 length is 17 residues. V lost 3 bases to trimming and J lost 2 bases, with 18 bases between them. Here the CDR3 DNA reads TGTGCCAGCAGTTTCGGAGGCAGAAAACCTTACACAGATACGCAGTATTTT. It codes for CASSFGGRKPYTDTQYF.

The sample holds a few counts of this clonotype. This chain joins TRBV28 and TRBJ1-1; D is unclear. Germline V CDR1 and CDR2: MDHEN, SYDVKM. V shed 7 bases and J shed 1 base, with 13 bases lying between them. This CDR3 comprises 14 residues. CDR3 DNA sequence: TGTGCCAGCACCGAACCCCACAGGAACACTGAAGCTTTCTTT. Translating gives CASTEPHRNTEAFF.

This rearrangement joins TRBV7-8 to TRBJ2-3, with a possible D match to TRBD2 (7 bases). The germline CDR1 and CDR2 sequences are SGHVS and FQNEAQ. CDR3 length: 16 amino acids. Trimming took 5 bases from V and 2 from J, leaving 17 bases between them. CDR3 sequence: CASSGGRGSTTDTQYF. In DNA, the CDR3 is TGTGCCAGCAGCGGGGGGCGCGGGAGCACCACAGATACGCAGTATTTT. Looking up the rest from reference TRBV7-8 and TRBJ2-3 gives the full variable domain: GAGVSQSPRYKVAKRGQDVALRCDPISGHVSLFWYQQALGQGPEFLTYFQNEAQLDKSGLPSDRFFAERPEGSVSTLKIQRTQQEDSAVYLCASSGGRGSTTDTQYFGPGTRLTVL.

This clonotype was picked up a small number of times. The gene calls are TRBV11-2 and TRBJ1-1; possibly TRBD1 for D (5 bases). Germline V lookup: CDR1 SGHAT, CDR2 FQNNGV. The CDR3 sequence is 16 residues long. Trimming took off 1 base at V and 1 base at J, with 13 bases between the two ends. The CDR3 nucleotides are TGTGCCAGCAGCTTAGGGGGCAAGGGTTGGAACACTGAAGCTTTCTTT. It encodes CASSLGGKGWNTEAFF.

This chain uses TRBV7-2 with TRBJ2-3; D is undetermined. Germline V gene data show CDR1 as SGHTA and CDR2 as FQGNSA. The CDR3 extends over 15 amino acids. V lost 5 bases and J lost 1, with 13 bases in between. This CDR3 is CASSPGSPRTDTQYF. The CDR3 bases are TGTGCCAGCAGCCCAGGCAGTCCACGCACAGATACGCAGTATTTT.

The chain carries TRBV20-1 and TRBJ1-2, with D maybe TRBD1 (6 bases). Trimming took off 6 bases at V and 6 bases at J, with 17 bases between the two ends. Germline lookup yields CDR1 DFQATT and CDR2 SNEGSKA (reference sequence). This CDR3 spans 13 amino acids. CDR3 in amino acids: CSATSQTGNGYTF. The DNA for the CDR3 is TGCAGTGCCACATCTCAGACAGGAAATGGCTACACCTTC.

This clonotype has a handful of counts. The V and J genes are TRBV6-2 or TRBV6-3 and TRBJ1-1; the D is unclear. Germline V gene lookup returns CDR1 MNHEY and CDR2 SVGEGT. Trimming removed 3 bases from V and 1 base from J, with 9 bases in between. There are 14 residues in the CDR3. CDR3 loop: CASSYGSRNTEAFF. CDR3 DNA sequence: TGTGCCAGCAGTTATGGTTCGAGGAACACTGAAGCTTTCTTT.